Sequencing of this T cell receptor beta chain was carried out in a study of blood T cell repertoires in COVID-19. Whole-study context: COVID-19 samples, acute and convalescent, were from the United States, Italy and Spain. Sources were T cells, B-cell-depleted T cells, or PBMCs; the material itself was cDNA or gDNA.

How the authors handled the data: The assay estimated nucleated cells by amplifying reference gene primers. Clones were read by immunoSEQ multiplex PCR, and TCRdb kept only the in-frame ones, dropping some. The V and J calls and clone size come from that table; D and trimming were worked out from the DNA. The data hold under 300,000 clones, with around four fifths observed a single time. Input material: peripheral blood. This sequence was found in a woman in her sixties or seventies with active or convalescent COVID-19.

For the CDR3, the DNA is TGTGCCAGCAGCCAATTTTTTTTTAGGGGCGGGGATTATACGCAGTATTTT. This gives the protein CASSQFFFRGGDYTQYF. The chain couples TRBV14 to TRBJ2-3; TRBD2 might be the D (6 bases). Trimming removed 2 bases at V and 7 bases at J, with 22 bases between. CDR3 size: 17 residues. CDR1 and CDR2 from the germline V gene are SGHDN and FVKESK.